Listed below are T cell receptor beta chains from one sample, sequenced in a study of circulating and synovial CD4+ cells in juvenile arthritis. The assay was immunoSEQ multiplex PCR, and TCRdb's table has in-frame clones only and misses some. In the table there are tens of thousands of clones, 90% to 95% of which are singletons. The sequenced sample was CD4+ T cells from blood. These TCRs come from a human donor with juvenile idiopathic arthritis. CDR3s include the opening cysteine and the closing phenylalanine or tryptophan. The D gene is left open where the match is weak. Expanded clones are given a class, and other clones once, few, many or no size at all.

v_gene	d_gene	len	j_gene	abundance	CDR3aa	CDR3nt
TRBV7-6	-	15	TRBJ2-7	-	CASSLGGWPAYEQYF	TGTGCCAGCAGCTTAGGCGGGTGGCCTGCCTACGAGCAGTACTTC
TRBV18	-	15	TRBJ1-1	-	CASSPLQDMNTEAFF	TGTGCCAGCTCACCCCTGCAGGACATGAACACTGAAGCTTTCTTT
TRBV5-4	-	13	TRBJ1-1	-	CASRGTLNTEAFF	TGTGCCAGCCGAGGGACACTGAACACTGAAGCTTTCTTT
TRBV18	-	15	TRBJ1-5	-	CASSPTQGALEPQHF	TGTGCCAGCTCACCGACACAGGGTGCTCTGGAGCCCCAGCATTTT
TRBV9	TRBD2	13	TRBJ2-3	-	CASSGLATDTQYF	TGTGCCAGCAGTGGACTAGCGACAGATACGCAGTATTTT
TRBV7-8	TRBD1	18	TRBJ1-3	-	CASSLGYRGQGKKNTIYF	TGTGCCAGCAGCTTAGGATACAGGGGGCAGGGCAAGAAAAACACCATATATTTT
TRBV9	-	13	TRBJ1-1	-	CASGGTVNTEAFF	TGTGCCAGCGGGGGGACGGTGAACACTGAAGCTTTCTTT
TRBV28	TRBD1	15	TRBJ1-1	-	CASSYRTGGTLEAFF	TGTGCCAGCAGTTATAGGACAGGGGGGACTCTGGAAGCTTTCTTT
TRBV2	-	13	TRBJ2-7	-	CASSEGPGLEQYF	TGTGCCAGCAGTGAAGGTCCAGGCCTGGAGCAGTACTTC
TRBV9	-	14	TRBJ2-2	once	CASSVGTNTGELFF	TGTGCCAGCAGCGTAGGGACTAACACCGGGGAGCTGTTTTTT
TRBV4-3	TRBD2	13	TRBJ2-5	-	CASSQWTSGDRYF	TGCGCCAGCAGCCAATGGACTAGCGGGGACCGGTACTTC
TRBV7-3	-	14	TRBJ1-6	-	CASSSSSRNSPLHF	TGTGCCAGCAGCTCCTCTAGCCGAAATTCACCCCTCCACTTT
TRBV10-2	-	15	TRBJ2-3	-	CASSEQGFDTDTQYF	TGCGCCAGCAGCGAACAGGGATTTGACACAGATACGCAGTATTTT
TRBV9	TRBD1	16	TRBJ1-3	-	CASSVAGTDSGNTIYF	TGTGCCAGCAGCGTAGCTGGGACAGACTCTGGAAACACCATATATTTT
TRBV4-3	-	14	TRBJ2-5	-	CASSLGTAGETQYF	TGCGCCAGCAGCCTCGGGACGGCGGGGGAGACCCAGTACTTC
TRBV6-4	TRBD1	15	TRBJ2-1	-	CASSFGTGVYNEQFF	TGTGCCAGCAGTTTCGGGACAGGGGTCTACAATGAGCAGTTCTTC
TRBV28	TRBD1	13	TRBJ1-1	-	CASSTQGGGEAFF	TGTGCCAGCAGCACACAGGGGGGGGGTGAAGCTTTCTTT
TRBV7-9	-	12	TRBJ2-7	-	CASSLSSYEQYF	TGTGCCAGCAGTCTAAGCTCCTACGAGCAGTACTTC
TRBV7-3	-	15	TRBJ2-6	-	CASSLGGTGANVLTF	TGTGCCAGCAGCTTAGGAGGGACCGGGGCCAACGTCCTGACTTTC
TRBV27	TRBD2	16	TRBJ2-5	-	CASSPLLRGERETQYF	TGTGCCAGCAGCCCTCTCTTACGGGGGGAGAGGGAGACCCAGTACTTC
TRBV6-5	TRBD2	15	TRBJ2-7	-	CASSYSLAGAYEQYF	TGTGCCAGCAGTTACTCGCTAGCGGGAGCCTACGAGCAGTACTTC
TRBV10-3	-	17	TRBJ2-7	-	CAISESLVGGAAYEQYF	TGTGCCATCAGTGAGTCGTTGGTCGGGGGTGCAGCCTACGAGCAGTACTTC
TRBV10-1	TRBD2	15	TRBJ2-7	-	CASSESTGGWEHQYF	TGCGCCAGCAGTGAGTCAACGGGGGGTTGGGAGCACCAGTACTTC
TRBV19	-	13	TRBJ1-4	-	CASSKSLSEKLFF	TGTGCCAGTAGTAAGTCCCTAAGTGAAAAACTGTTTTTT
TRBV25-1	TRBD1	15	TRBJ2-7	-	CASSEGGRGREEQYF	TGTGCCAGCAGTGAAGGGGGCAGGGGGCGTGAGGAGCAGTACTTC
TRBV27	TRBD2	14	TRBJ2-7	-	CASSLAGSSGEQYF	TGTGCCAGCAGCCTAGCGGGAAGCTCGGGGGAGCAGTACTTC
TRBV6-5	TRBD1	13	TRBJ1-2	-	CASRSDRARGYTF	TGTGCCAGCAGGTCGGACAGGGCCAGGGGCTACACCTTC
TRBV10-3	TRBD1	15	TRBJ2-6	-	CAIRGQGWGANVLTF	TGTGCCATCAGGGGACAGGGCTGGGGGGCCAACGTCCTGACTTTC
TRBV9	-	17	TRBJ2-3	-	CASSRLGGGRPTDTQYF	TGTGCCAGCAGCCGCCTCGGGGGCGGGAGACCCACAGATACGCAGTATTTT
TRBV19	TRBD1	13	TRBJ2-5	-	CATRDRAKETQYF	TGTGCCACCAGGGACAGGGCGAAAGAGACCCAGTACTTC
TRBV2	-	11	TRBJ2-5	-	CASSAAETQYF	TGTGCCAGCAGCGCTGCGGAGACCCAGTACTTC
TRBV5-6	-	15	TRBJ2-1	once	CASSPTGSSYNEQFF	TGTGCCAGCAGCCCGACAGGAAGCTCCTACAATGAGCAGTTCTTC
TRBV10-3	-	11	TRBJ2-1	-	CAISDSGEQFF	TGTGCCATCAGTGATTCGGGTGAGCAGTTCTTC
TRBV2	-	13	TRBJ2-2	-	CASAVGAIGELFF	TGTGCCAGCGCCGTGGGGGCGATCGGGGAGCTGTTTTTT
TRBV6-5	-	14	TRBJ1-4	-	CASKKQGWNEKLFF	TGTGCCAGCAAGAAACAGGGTTGGAATGAAAAACTGTTTTTT
TRBV28	TRBD1	14	TRBJ1-5	-	CASRTGLSNQPQHF	TGTGCCAGCAGGACAGGGTTGAGCAATCAGCCCCAGCATTTT
TRBV5-1	TRBD1	17	TRBJ1-1	-	CASSRQPKGGSNTEAFF	TGCGCCAGCAGCCGCCAACCTAAAGGGGGCTCGAACACTGAAGCTTTCTTT
TRBV19	-	13	TRBJ2-5	-	CASTPNGQETQYF	TGTGCCAGTACCCCGAACGGCCAAGAGACCCAGTACTTC
TRBV14	TRBD2	15	TRBJ2-1	-	CASSLPGLAVDEQFF	TGTGCCAGCAGCTTACCGGGACTAGCCGTCGATGAGCAGTTCTTC
TRBV18	TRBD1	16	TRBJ2-7	-	CASSPRPGQGDYEQYF	TGTGCCAGCTCACCAAGACCGGGACAGGGGGATTACGAGCAGTACTTC
TRBV10-3	TRBD1	14	TRBJ1-5	-	CAIRDRGAGQPQHF	TGTGCCATCAGGGACAGGGGAGCAGGACAGCCCCAGCATTTT
TRBV23-1	-	20	TRBJ2-2	once	CASSQSLRTGLDTNTGELFF	TGCGCCAGCAGTCAATCGCTCAGGACTGGGCTAGATACGAACACCGGGGAGCTGTTTTTT
TRBV5-1	-	15	TRBJ1-1	-	CASSYPDRPNTEAFF	TGCGCCAGCAGCTACCCCGACAGGCCCAACACTGAAGCTTTCTTT
TRBV10-3	TRBD1	12	TRBJ2-7	once	CAIRDSSYEQYF	TGTGCCATCCGGGACAGCTCCTACGAGCAGTACTTC
TRBV5-4	TRBD2	16	TRBJ2-1	-	CASSLGTSGAYNEQFF	TGTGCCAGCAGCTTGGGGACTAGCGGGGCCTACAATGAGCAGTTCTTC
TRBV27	TRBD2	17	TRBJ2-3	-	CASSLRRLAGVSDTQYF	TGTGCCAGCAGTTTAAGGCGTCTAGCGGGAGTCTCCGATACGCAGTATTTT
TRBV27	-	13	TRBJ1-2	-	CASSFGGGTGYAF	-
TRBV5-8	-	17	TRBJ2-7	-	CASRKTAGTPFPYEQYF	TGTGCCAGCAGGAAAACAGCCGGGACTCCATTTCCCTACGAGCAGTACTTC
TRBV4-2	TRBD2	17	TRBJ2-3	-	CASSQDYRAGVADTQYF	TGTGCCAGCAGCCAAGATTATCGAGCGGGAGTGGCAGATACGCAGTATTTT
TRBV6-1	TRBD2	15	TRBJ2-7	-	CASSEAGLALGEQYF	TGTGCCAGCAGTGAAGCCGGACTAGCGTTAGGCGAGCAGTACTTC
TRBV29-1	TRBD2	15	TRBJ2-3	-	CSVEVGRGGPDTQYF	TGCAGCGTTGAGGTCGGTCGGGGGGGCCCGGATACGCAGTATTTT
TRBV10-2	-	13	TRBJ2-3	-	CASAERSTDTQYF	TGCGCCAGCGCAGAGCGGAGCACAGATACGCAGTATTTT
TRBV28	-	14	TRBJ1-1	-	CASSLLEQNTEAFF	TGTGCCAGCAGTTTATTAGAGCAGAACACTGAAGCTTTCTTT
TRBV10-2	TRBD1	14	TRBJ1-1	-	CASSVGTGGFGAFF	TGCGCCAGCAGTGTCGGGACAGGGGGCTTTGGAGCTTTCTTT